Sequencing of this T cell receptor beta chain was carried out in a study of blood T cells in healthy people across ages. Trimming cost V 5 bases and J 6 bases, with 7 bases left between them. This CDR3 is 10 amino acids long. From germline, CDR1 is DFQATT and CDR2 SNEGSKA (reference sequence). With respect to this clonotype: This may be a read error: a much more frequent sequence differs by one nucleotide.

A second about 7 to 12 cycle PCR used barcoded and J-beta primers. TCRdb recomputed calls from the 5' RACE reads with MiXCR, one row per CDR3 protein. The table includes 650,000 to 1,000,000 distinct CDR3 sequences, less than 60% detected once. The receptor was derived from a man older than 75 in good health. The chain joins TRBV20-1 to TRBJ1-2; the D gene is possibly TRBD1 (5 bases). Specimen: blood. The CDR3 nucleotides read TGCAGTGCTGGGGGGGATGGCTACACCTTC. Protein: CSAGGDGYTF.